A selection of T cell receptor beta chains follows, all from one sample in a study of T cell responses to AZD1222 COVID-19 vaccine. The repertoire was sequenced with immunoSEQ multiplex PCR; TCRdb's copy has only in-frame clones and lacks some. This sample yields roughly 120,000 clones, of which about 90% are seen a single time; 2.6% belongs to the top ten. The sample was peripheral blood, taken 28 days after the second AZD1222 dose. The receptors originated from an adult who received the AZD1222 COVID-19 vaccine. Each CDR3 is given with its conserved first and last residue. Each record gives: V gene, clone size, D gene, J gene, CDR3 DNA, CDR3 protein. The D gene is left open where the match is weak. Only part of the rows carry a size: once, few, many, or a class if the clone is expanded.

TRBV9	NA	NA	TRBJ1-3	TGTGCCAGCAGCGTAGCCGTCGCAGGGTCTGGAAACACCATATATTTT	CASSVAVAGSGNTIYF
TRBV4-3	NA	NA	TRBJ2-2	TGCGCCAGCAGCCAAGATTACGGAAACACCGGGGAGCTGTTTTTT	CASSQDYGNTGELFF
TRBV7-2	NA	NA	TRBJ2-2	TGTGCCAGCAGCTTAGGTCGAACAACGAACACCGGGGAGCTGTTTTTT	CASSLGRTTNTGELFF
TRBV28	few	TRBD2	TRBJ2-3	TGTGCCAGCAGTTTCCCGGGGGGAAGCACAGATACGCAGTATTTT	CASSFPGGSTDTQYF
TRBV7-2	NA	NA	TRBJ1-1	TGTGCCAGCAGCAAGGGCGGGGCGAACACTGAAGCTTTCTTT	CASSKGGANTEAFF
TRBV5-6	NA	TRBD2	TRBJ2-3	TGTGCCAGCAGCCCCCTAGCGGGGGGCTTAACAGATACGCAGTATTTT	CASSPLAGGLTDTQYF
TRBV7-3	NA	TRBD1	TRBJ1-2	TGTGCCAGCAGCCCAAACCCAGGGACAGGGAAAAACTATGGCTACACCTTC	CASSPNPGTGKNYGYTF
TRBV28	NA	NA	TRBJ2-3	TGTGCCAGCAGTTTTGGTGGGGGGGATACGCAGTATTTT	CASSFGGGDTQYF
TRBV4-3	NA	NA	TRBJ1-6	TGCGCCAGCAGCCAGTCGGGGGCCCCGGATTCACCCCTCCACTTT	CASSQSGAPDSPLHF
TRBV28	NA	NA	TRBJ2-6	TGTGCCAGCAGTTTACCCGACAGGTACCCTTCTGGGGCCAACGTCCTGACTTTC	CASSLPDRYPSGANVLTF
TRBV18	NA	NA	TRBJ2-6	TGTGCCAGCTCACTTCGGGGTACCTCTGGGGCCAACGTCCTGACTTTC	CASSLRGTSGANVLTF
TRBV30	NA	TRBD1	TRBJ1-6	TGTGCCTGGAGCACAGGGGGCCTTACCTATAATTCACCCCTCCACTTT	CAWSTGGLTYNSPLHF
TRBV11-3	NA	NA	TRBJ2-1	TGTGCCAGCAGCTTACTTGGCAGGGAGTACAATGAGCAGTTCTTC	CASSLLGREYNEQFF
TRBV21-1	NA	NA	TRBJ1-1	TGTGCCGACGTACAAGGTCTCAACAGGGAGGCCCAGAAGAACACTGAAGCTTTCTTT	CADVQGLNREAQKNTEAFF
TRBV7-6	NA	NA	TRBJ2-5	TGTGCCAGCAGCTTAGAGCTAGGCCGGGGAGAGACCCAGTACTTC	CASSLELGRGETQYF
TRBV30	NA	NA	TRBJ1-2	TGTGCCTGGAGTGTACGCTATGGCTACACCTTC	CAWSVRYGYTF
TRBV6-6	NA	NA	TRBJ2-7	TGTGCCAGCACCCCCGGGGACAAGACCTACGAGCAGTACTTC	CASTPGDKTYEQYF
TRBV7-3	NA	NA	TRBJ2-3	TGTGCCAGCAGCTTAAATTCGGGCACAGATACGCAGTATTTT	CASSLNSGTDTQYF
TRBV6-1	NA	TRBD1	TRBJ1-5	TGTGCCAGCAGTGAATGGGGGACAGGGGGCCCTCAGCCCCAGCATTTT	CASSEWGTGGPQPQHF
TRBV3-1/TRBV3-2	once	NA	TRBJ1-2	TGTGCCAGCAGCCAAGATTTGAGGGTTAATGGCTACACCTTC	CASSQDLRVNGYTF
TRBV4-1	few	NA	TRBJ1-2	TGCGCCAGCAGCCAAGATAGGATAGGCTACACCTTC	CASSQDRIGYTF
TRBV11-2	NA	TRBD2	TRBJ2-1	TGTGCCAGCAGTTTAGTAAAATTGGCGGGGGGGCCCCAGAGCTCCTACAATGAGCAGTTCTTC	CASSLVKLAGGPQSSYNEQFF
TRBV11-2	NA	NA	TRBJ1-2	TGTGCCAGCAGTCCCTCCCCCGGGCACAACTATGGCTACACCTTC	CASSPSPGHNYGYTF
TRBV6-6	few	TRBD1	TRBJ2-7	TGTGCCAGCACCAAGGGGGCAGGCATAGAGCAGTACTTC	CASTKGAGIEQYF
TRBV19	NA	TRBD2	TRBJ2-1	TGTGCCAGTGGAAGCTTGGCGGGGGAGAATGAGCAGTTCTTC	CASGSLAGENEQFF
TRBV5-4	NA	NA	TRBJ1-4	TGTGCCAGCAGCCCCGGCATTGGGGTCCCGGGTGAAAAACTGTTTTTT	CASSPGIGVPGEKLFF
TRBV7-2	NA	NA	TRBJ1-1	TGTGCCAGCAGCTTGGTGGCCACTGAAGCTTTCTTT	CASSLVATEAFF
TRBV28	NA	NA	TRBJ1-5	TGTGCCAGCAGTTTACCTAGGGCAAACAATCAGCCCCAGCATTTT	CASSLPRANNQPQHF
TRBV2	NA	NA	TRBJ1-5	TGTGCCAGCACCATGGGTCGGGATCAGCCCCAGCATTTT	CASTMGRDQPQHF